This T cell receptor (beta chain) was sequenced in a study of blood T cell repertoires in COVID-19. Study as a whole: Samples representing acute and convalescent COVID-19 were sourced from the United States, Italy and Spain. The analysed material was cDNA or gDNA that came from T cells, B-cell-depleted T cells, or PBMCs.

The germline V gene encodes CDR1 SGHTA and CDR2 FQGTGA. The CDR3 consists of 17 residues. Unmatched junction bases numbered 6, after V lost 0 bases and J lost 4 bases. Original processing methods: Estimation of nucleated cell counts was performed using reference gene primer amplification. TCRdb's copy holds only in-frame clones and misses some; the assay was immunoSEQ multiplex PCR. That table furnishes V, J and clone size, whereas the DNA furnished D and trimming. The sample lists 200,000 to 250,000 clones; about 78% were seen once. The specimen sequenced was peripheral blood. The source of this sequence is a woman in her seventies with acute or convalescent COVID-19. The rearrangement links TRBV7-3 to TRBJ1-1; 12 bases line up with TRBD1. DNA for the CDR3: TGTGCCAGCAGCTTAACGGGGACAGGGGGCTGGGGCACTGAAGCTTTCTTT. This sequence encodes CASSLTGTGGWGTEAFF.